The 9 T cell receptor beta chains reported below all come from one sample, sequenced in a study of Graves' ophthalmopathy and Graves' hyperthyroidism. For repertoire sequencing, the TCR beta CDR3 regions were amplified from RNA transcripts. Second-round multiplex PCR came after a first-round RT-PCR that employed HTBI primers. TCRdb recomputed calls from the multiplex PCR reads with MiXCR, one row per CDR3 protein. Of about 380,000 distinct CDR3 sequences detected, approximately 15% appear once; the ten largest clones hold 5.5% to 8%. Source material: peripheral blood. The receptors were gathered from a woman between 18 and 30 years old with stable Graves' hyperthyroidism.

This clonotype was recorded at least ten times. V is TRBV28 and J is TRBJ1-6; maybe TRBD1 (6 bases). The germline V gene has CDR1 MDHEN and CDR2 SYDVKM. This CDR3 has 15 residues. V was clipped by 5 bases and J by 8 bases, with 16 bases between them. CDR3 DNA sequence: TGTGCCAGCAGTCCCACGGGGGGCGGCGATTCACCCCTCCACTTT. Residues: CASSPTGGGDSPLHF.

Ten or more counts support this clonotype. The gene calls are TRBV6-2 or TRBV6-3 and TRBJ2-5; 8 bases fit TRBD2. After removal of 5 bases from V and 1 base from J, the junction contained 3 bases not matched to a gene. The CDR3 length is 14 residues. CDR1 is MNHEY and CDR2 is SVGEGT in the germline V gene. CDR3 DNA sequence: TGTGCCAGCAGTCCCACTAGCGGCCAAGAGACCCAGTACTTC. Protein sequence: CASSPTSGQETQYF.

This clonotype was counted ten times or more. This sequence joins TRBV6-2 or TRBV6-3 and TRBJ1-1; D is uncertain. The ends were cut back, 8 bases at V and 1 base at J, with 8 bases in the middle. The CDR3 covers 12 residues. Germline V gene data show CDR1 as MNHEY and CDR2 as SVGEGT. The CDR3 here is CASCIRNTEAFF. The CDR3 region has the DNA TGTGCCAGCTGTATCCGGAACACTGAAGCTTTCTTT.

In this sample, this clonotype turned up many times. V gene TRBV9 combines with J gene TRBJ1-1; weak D call: TRBD1 (6 bases). Trimming removed 4 bases at V and 1 base at J, with 14 bases between. This CDR3 comprises 15 residues. Germline loops: CDR1 SGDLS, CDR2 YYNGEE. DNA for the CDR3: TGTGCCAGCAGCCCCCATGGGGACACGAACACTGAAGCTTTCTTT. Protein product: CASSPHGDTNTEAFF.

This clonotype was found many times. The chain employs TRBV6-1 and TRBJ2-6; TRBD2 agrees at 7 bases. V shed 5 bases and J 2 bases; nucleotides not matched to a gene: 6. The CDR3 is 16 amino acids. Germline CDR1 MNHNS, CDR2 SASEGT. The CDR3 loop is CASSPRRGAGANVLTF. Written as DNA, the CDR3 is TGTGCCAGCAGTCCCCGACGGGGGGCTGGGGCCAACGTCCTGACTTTC.

This clonotype was observed many times. The chain couples TRBV12-3 or TRBV12-4 to TRBJ2-5, with 8 bases aligning to TRBD1. Unmatched junction bases numbered 5, after V lost 4 bases and J lost 4 bases. The length of the CDR3 is 14 residues. The CDR3 protein is CASSSTGGRETQYF. The CDR3 DNA follows: TGTGCCAGCAGTTCCACAGGGGGAAGAGAGACCCAGTACTTC.

This clonotype occurred many times. The V and J genes are TRBV10-2 and TRBJ2-7, with D uncertain. CDR3 length: 13 amino acids. V was pared by 8 bases and J by 2 bases, with 13 bases between. The germline gives CDR1 WSHSY, CDR2 SAAADI. The CDR3 region is CASCSRPTYEQYF. The DNA of the CDR3 is TGCGCCAGCTGCAGCCGACCTACCTACGAGCAGTACTTC.

This clonotype was observed at least ten times. The chain carries TRBV12-3 or TRBV12-4 and TRBJ1-2; tentatively, D is TRBD1 (5 bases). V lost 2 bases and J lost 3, with 7 bases in between. The CDR3 has 13 residues. The CDR3 DNA reads TGTGCCAGCAGTTTACCAGGGTACTATGGCTACACCTTC. Translating gives CASSLPGYYGYTF.

This clonotype was seen repeatedly, ten times or more. V usage is TRBV5-1 and J usage is TRBJ2-7, with 8 positions matching TRBD1. The CDR3 loop spans 15 amino acids. V trimming: 5 bases; J trimming: 2 bases; junction bases outside the gene matches: 9. CDR1 is SGHRS, CDR2 YFSETQ, per germline. CDR3 coding DNA: TGCGCCAGCAGTCTTACCGGGACAGGACCCTACGAGCAGTACTTC. Residues: CASSLTGTGPYEQYF. The whole variable domain, filled in from reference TRBV5-1 and TRBJ2-7, reads KAGVTQTPRYLIKTRGQQVTLSCSPISGHRSVSWYQQTPGQGLQFLFEYFSETQRNKGNFPGRFSGRQFSNSRSEMNVSTLELGDSALYLCASSLTGTGPYEQYFGPGTRLTVT.